The TCR beta chain under discussion was sequenced for a study of T-cell reconstitution after alpha-beta-depleted transplantation in children. V was shortened by 6 bases and J by 10 bases, with 19 bases between the two germline ends. The CDR3 contains 15 residues. Construction of the TCRbeta library involved unique molecular identifiers. TCRdb ran MiXCR on the PCR reads and lists one entry per CDR3 protein. The sample holds some 500,000 distinct CDR3 sequences, around 18% seen once. This sequence originates from a human donor who donated a stem cell graft to a child with acute lymphoblastic leukemia. The chain links TRBV12-3 or TRBV12-4 to TRBJ1-6; maybe TRBD1 (5 bases). Sample: PBMCs from the stem cell graft donor, taken from the stem cell graft. The DNA for the CDR3 is TGTGCCAGCAGCCCTTCTCGAGCCGCAGGGTCACCCCTCCACTTT. Translation: CASSPSRAAGSPLHF.